These 8 T cell receptor beta chains were all obtained from the same sample, sequenced in a study of cytomegalovirus exposure and HLA in healthy donors. Vbeta (60) and Jbeta (13) primers were used in the PCR. Clones were sequenced by immunoSEQ multiplex PCR, and TCRdb holds only the in-frame ones, with some missing. The data show some 42,000 clones, around 50% seen once. Sequenced material: PBMCs. All receptors come from a human donor in good health.

The CDR3 region is CASSLEGRSFGGYTF. CDR3 DNA sequence: TGTGCCAGCAGTTTGGAGGGCAGATCTTTTGGGGGCTACACCTTC. The rearrangement uses TRBV6-5 and TRBJ1-2, with D uncertain. The CDR3 length is 15 residues. The V end lost 4 bases, the J end lost 8 bases, and 20 bases lay between the germline ends. The germline V gene encodes CDR1 MNHEY and CDR2 SVGAGI.

V is TRBV9 and J is TRBJ2-3, with 8 bases identical to TRBD2. Germline loops: CDR1 SGDLS, CDR2 YYNGEE. This CDR3 is 16 amino acids long. V lost 3 bases to trimming and J lost 4 bases; unmatched junction nucleotides: 10. This CDR3 reads CASSDLSGVTADTQYF. The DNA for the CDR3 is TGTGCCAGCAGCGACCTTAGCGGGGTCACCGCAGATACGCAGTATTTT.

The rearrangement uses TRBV15 and TRBJ1-1; the D is unclear. V was trimmed by 3 bases and J by 10 bases, leaving 24 bases between them. CDR3 length: 16 residues. Germline CDR1 reads LNHNV; CDR2 reads YYDKDF (reference sequence). The chain's CDR3 is CATSSYTLSEEARAFF. The CDR3 region has the DNA TGTGCCACCAGCAGCTATACGCTTTCCGAGGAGGCGAGAGCTTTCTTT. Full variable domain (remainder filled in from reference TRBV15 and TRBJ1-1): DAMVIQNPRYQVTQFGKPVTLSCSQTLNHNVMYWYQQKSSQAPKLLFHYYDKDFNNEADTPDNFQSRRPNTSFCFLDIRSPGLGDTAMYLCATSSYTLSEEARAFFGQGTRLTVV.

Only a few counts were recorded for this clone. This sequence joins TRBV6-1 and TRBJ1-5; tentative D call: TRBD1 (6 bases). V was pared by 7 bases and J by 2 bases, with 9 bases between. The CDR3 sequence is 13 residues long. Germline loops: CDR1 MNHNS, CDR2 SASEGT. CDR3 bases: TGTGCCAGCAAGGACAGTGGCAATCAGCCCCAGCATTTT. Translating it yields CASKDSGNQPQHF.

This clone was detected only a few times. V gene TRBV6-5 combines with J gene TRBJ1-2, with 7 nucleotides matching TRBD1. V gave up 5 bases and J gave up 8 bases; unmatched junction bases: 8. Germline values: CDR1 MNHEY, CDR2 SVGAGI. The CDR3 has 13 amino acids. The CDR3 DNA sequence: TGTGCCAGCAGTCGACAGGGCAAGTCCGGCTACACCTTC. This sequence encodes CASSRQGKSGYTF.

This clone was seen a few times. The chain uses TRBV6-5 and TRBJ1-2; TRBD1 is a possible D gene (5 bases). Germline lookup yields CDR1 MNHEY and CDR2 SVGAGI. Trimming pared 2 bases from V and 7 bases from J, leaving 14 bases between. CDR3 size: 14 residues. CDR3 amino acids: CASSYLQGEGGYTF. In DNA, the CDR3 is TGTGCCAGCAGTTACCTTCAAGGGGAGGGTGGCTACACCTTC.

This clone was picked up a small number of times. A read error may account for a junction end that differs from germline. The rearrangement links TRBV7-7 to TRBJ2-1; D perhaps matches TRBD2 (5 bases). Germline assignment: CDR1 SSHAT and CDR2 FNYEAQ (reference sequence). The CDR3 length is 13 residues. The CDR3 sequence is CASSPTYPGEQFF. The DNA of the CDR3 is TGTGCTAGCAGCCCCACTTATCCGGGGGAGCAGTTCTTC.

V is TRBV6-5 and J is TRBJ2-5, with 10 nucleotides matching TRBD2. CDR3 size: 15 residues. CDR1 is MNHEY, CDR2 SVGAGI, per germline. The V gene end was trimmed by 6 bases and the J gene end by 5 bases; junction bases not matched to a gene: 9. The CDR3 DNA follows: TGTGCCAGCAGACCCTCCGGAGCGGGAGGGGAGACCCAGTACTTC. It is translated as CASRPSGAGGETQYF.